The rows below give T cell receptor beta chains drawn from one sample of a study of cytomegalovirus exposure and HLA in healthy donors. Measured with immunoSEQ multiplex PCR; TCRdb has only the in-frame clones, and not every one. Of approximately 60,000 clones listed, approximately 90% were seen once; the top ten hold about 2.9%. Sequences were obtained from PBMCs. The receptors come from a man younger than 35 in good health and CMV-seronegative. Both conserved end residues are part of each CDR3. D genes are given only for firm matches. The size of a clone is reported for some rows only, either as once, few or many, or as a class for expanded clones.

-	TRBV2	TRBJ2-5	once	CASSMLGQEETQYF	TGTGCCAGCAGCATGCTTGGGCAGGAAGAGACCCAGTACTTC
-	TRBV19	TRBJ1-5	-	CASSIATGTSNQPQHF	TGTGCCAGTAGTATAGCAACAGGGACGAGCAATCAGCCCCAGCATTTT
-	TRBV2	TRBJ2-7	once	CASSDTSYEQYF	TGTGCCAGCAGTGACACTTCCTACGAGCAGTACTTC
-	TRBV10-2	TRBJ2-5	-	CASSSRFRETQYF	TGCGCCAGCTCTTCTCGCTTCAGAGAGACCCAGTACTTC
TRBD1	TRBV5-1	TRBJ1-4	-	CASSLVLVGTGDEKLFF	TGCGCCAGCAGCTTGGTTCTAGTTGGGACAGGGGATGAAAAACTGTTTTTT
-	TRBV11-2	TRBJ2-3	-	CASSPDTSASTDTQYF	TGTGCCAGCAGCCCCGACACCTCAGCTAGCACAGATACGCAGTATTTT
TRBD2	TRBV27	TRBJ2-2	-	CASSLPGLAGAGELFF	TGTGCCAGCAGTTTACCGGGACTAGCAGGCGCCGGGGAGCTGTTTTTT
-	TRBV5-6	TRBJ1-3	-	CASSCYSGLCTIYF	TGTGCCAGCAGCTGCTACTCGGGACTCTGTACCATATATTTT
-	TRBV6-5	TRBJ1-1	-	CASSWRPDGYTEAFF	TGTGCCAGCAGTTGGCGTCCCGACGGGTACACTGAAGCTTTCTTT
TRBD2	TRBV10-3	TRBJ2-5	-	CATRLAGKETQYF	TGTGCCACCCGACTAGCGGGAAAGGAGACCCAGTACTTC
-	TRBV5-1	TRBJ2-7	-	CASRAENPRRNYYEQYF	TGCGCCAGCAGGGCAGAGAACCCCCGAAGGAACTACTACGAGCAGTACTTC
-	TRBV2	TRBJ1-2	-	CASSGQDYYGYTF	TGTGCCAGCAGTGGACAGGACTACTATGGCTACACCTTC
TRBD1	TRBV6-6	TRBJ2-1	-	CASSPGQGAGDEQFF	TGTGCCAGCAGTCCGGGACAGGGGGCCGGCGATGAGCAGTTCTTC
-	TRBV29-1	TRBJ1-1	once	CSVDRGTYSTAFF	TGCAGCGTTGATCGAGGGACATACTCGACGGCTTTCTTT
TRBD1	TRBV5-1	TRBJ2-1	-	CASSMPGQPYNEQFF	TGCGCCAGCAGCATGCCGGGACAGCCATACAATGAGCAGTTCTTC
TRBD1	TRBV11-2	TRBJ2-7	-	CASSPDRAFAYEQYF	TGTGCCAGCAGCCCCGACAGGGCGTTTGCCTACGAGCAGTACTTC
-	TRBV11-2	TRBJ1-2	-	CASSPVRRGYTF	TGTGCCAGCAGCCCAGTTAGGCGGGGCTACACCTTC
-	TRBV11-3	TRBJ2-1	-	CASSLVGAQGEQFF	TGTGCCAGCAGCTTAGTGGGTGCCCAGGGTGAGCAGTTCTTC
TRBD1	TRBV28	TRBJ2-1	-	CASSLSGTGLRNEQFF	TGTGCCAGCAGTTTATCCGGGACAGGGTTGCGCAATGAGCAGTTCTTC
-	TRBV5-1	TRBJ2-5	-	CASSLAYQETQYF	TGCGCCAGCAGCCTAGCCTACCAAGAGACCCAGTACTTC
-	TRBV6-1	TRBJ2-7	-	CASSEAAGSSYEQYF	TGTGCCAGCAGTGAAGCAGCCGGTAGCTCCTACGAGCAGTACTTC
-	TRBV10-1	TRBJ2-3	-	CASSPNSHTQYF	TGCGCCAGCAGTCCGAACAGCCATACGCAGTATTTT
TRBD1	TRBV7-3	TRBJ2-7	-	CASSPGGSSYEQYF	TGTGCCAGCAGCCCAGGGGGAAGCTCCTACGAGCAGTACTTC
-	TRBV6-1	TRBJ2-6	-	CASSEWPSGANVLTF	TGTGCCAGCAGTGAATGGCCGTCTGGGGCCAACGTCCTGACTTTC
-	TRBV28	TRBJ2-7	-	CASSAHRGGQRRQYF	TGTGCCAGCAGCGCACATAGGGGGGGCCAAAGAAGGCAGTACTTC
TRBD1	TRBV19	TRBJ1-1	once	CASSILGTGGYTEAFF	TGTGCCAGTAGTATACTGGGGACAGGGGGTTATACTGAAGCTTTCTTT
-	TRBV28	TRBJ1-3	-	CASSLAGIGNTIYF	TGTGCCAGCAGTTTAGCAGGAATTGGAAACACCATATATTTT
TRBD1	TRBV7-6	TRBJ2-5	-	CASSLPGQEETQYF	TGTGCCAGCAGCTTACCGGGACAGGAGGAGACCCAGTACTTC
-	TRBV7-9	TRBJ2-5	-	CASSLGLFAEETQYF	TGTGCCAGCAGCTTGGGACTTTTCGCAGAAGAGACCCAGTACTTC
TRBD1	TRBV28	TRBJ2-1	-	CATVDRDDNEQFF	TGTGCCACCGTGGACAGGGACGACAATGAGCAGTTCTTC
TRBD2	TRBV6-1	TRBJ2-1	-	CASSDASSGRHYNEQFF	TGTGCCAGCAGTGACGCCTCTAGCGGGAGGCACTACAATGAGCAGTTCTTC
-	TRBV7-2	TRBJ2-1	-	CASSLVGGQSIIYNEQFF	TGTGCCAGCAGCTTAGTGGGCGGACAGTCCATAATTTACAATGAGCAGTTCTTC
TRBD1	TRBV18	TRBJ2-7	-	CASSPDGTGSSYEQYF	TGTGCCAGCTCACCGGACGGGACAGGGAGCTCCTACGAGCAGTACTTC
-	TRBV28	TRBJ2-7	-	CASSLSVGADLLSYEQYF	TGTGCCAGCAGTTTAAGTGTAGGAGCAGATCTCCTCTCCTACGAGCAGTACTTC
TRBD1	TRBV9	TRBJ2-1	-	CASSVEGQGMDEQFF	TGTGCCAGCAGCGTGGAGGGACAGGGTATGGATGAGCAGTTCTTC
-	TRBV4-1	TRBJ1-1	-	CASSQAGQREAFF	TGCGCCAGCAGCCAAGCGGGACAACGTGAAGCTTTCTTT
-	TRBV27	TRBJ1-1	-	CASSLSKQGQNTEAFF	TGTGCCAGCAGTTTATCGAAACAGGGACAGAACACTGAAGCTTTCTTT
-	TRBV6-5	TRBJ1-1	-	CASSYNGQLNTEAFF	TGTGCCAGCAGTTACAATGGACAGTTGAACACTGAAGCTTTCTTT
TRBD1	TRBV18	TRBJ1-1	-	CASSPLKGQMNTEAFF	TGTGCCAGCTCACCACTAAAGGGACAGATGAACACTGAAGCTTTCTTT
TRBD2	TRBV6-1	TRBJ2-1	-	CASSLTSGRNEQFF	TGTGCCAGCAGCTTGACTAGCGGGAGAAATGAGCAGTTCTTC
TRBD1	TRBV27	TRBJ1-5	-	CASSPGTALNQPQHF	TGTGCCAGCAGTCCCGGGACAGCTTTAAATCAGCCCCAGCATTTT
-	TRBV9	TRBJ2-3	-	CASSVLNTDTQYF	TGTGCCAGCAGCGTACTTAACACAGATACGCAGTATTTT
-	TRBV5-1	TRBJ1-1	-	CASSLGQGAEAFF	TGCGCCAGCAGCTTGGGGCAGGGCGCTGAAGCTTTCTTT
-	TRBV4-2	TRBJ2-7	-	CASSQEGTVYEQYF	TGTGCCAGCAGCCAAGAAGGGACTGTCTACGAGCAGTACTTC